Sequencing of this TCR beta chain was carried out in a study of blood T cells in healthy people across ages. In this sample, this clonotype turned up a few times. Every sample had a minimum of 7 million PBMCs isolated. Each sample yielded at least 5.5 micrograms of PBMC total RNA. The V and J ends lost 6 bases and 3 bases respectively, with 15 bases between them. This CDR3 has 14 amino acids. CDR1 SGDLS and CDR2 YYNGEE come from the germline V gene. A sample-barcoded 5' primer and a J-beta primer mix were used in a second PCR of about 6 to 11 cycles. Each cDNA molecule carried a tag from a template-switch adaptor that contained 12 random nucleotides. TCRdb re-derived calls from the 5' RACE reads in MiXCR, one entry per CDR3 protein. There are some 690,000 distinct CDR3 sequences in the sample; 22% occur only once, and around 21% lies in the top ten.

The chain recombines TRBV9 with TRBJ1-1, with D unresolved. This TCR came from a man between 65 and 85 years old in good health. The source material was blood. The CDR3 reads CASTPLAGYTEAFF. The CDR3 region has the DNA TGTGCCAGCACCCCATTGGCAGGATACACTGAAGCTTTCTTT.